These T cell receptor beta chains were read from a single sample in a study of blood T cell repertoires in COVID-19. Produced via immunoSEQ multiplex PCR; TCRdb's table is partial and in-frame only. The data hold 220,000 or so clones, with 90% observed a single time. Sequencing was done on a sample of PBMCs or T cells enriched from blood (not recorded which). The origin of the receptors is a man aged 30-40 years who had been exposed to COVID-19. Each CDR3 is given with its conserved first and last residue. Each record gives: D gene, CDR3 length, clone size, V gene, J gene, CDR3 protein, CDR3 DNA. The D gene is left open where the match is weak. Rows may omit the clone size; those that give it use once, few, many or a size class.

TRBD1	14	.	TRBV7-9	TRBJ2-1	CASRKDRVGNEQFF	TGTGCCAGCAGAAAAGACAGGGTTGGAAATGAGCAGTTCTTC
TRBD1	15	.	TRBV5-1	TRBJ2-3	CASSLGDRGTDTQYF	TGCGCCAGCAGCTTGGGGGACAGGGGAACAGATACGCAGTATTTT
.	14	.	TRBV30	TRBJ1-5	CAWSVQDGNQPQHF	TGTGCCTGGAGTGTACAGGACGGAAATCAGCCCCAGCATTTT
TRBD1	16	.	TRBV6-2/TRBV6-3	TRBJ2-5	CASSYRHDRERETQYF	TGTGCCAGCAGTTACCGCCACGACAGGGAACGAGAGACCCAGTACTTC
.	17	many	TRBV11-3	TRBJ1-1	CASSLEGTRSMNTEAFF	TGTGCCAGCAGCTTAGAGGGCACTAGATCCATGAACACTGAAGCTTTCTTT
TRBD1	16	.	TRBV25-1	TRBJ1-2	CASSPLYDDRGKGYTF	TGTGCCAGCAGTCCCCTTTATGATGACAGGGGTAAAGGCTACACCTTC
TRBD1	14	.	TRBV6-1	TRBJ2-2	CATARDRGPGELFF	TGTGCCACCGCCCGGGACAGGGGCCCTGGGGAGCTGTTTTTT
.	15	.	TRBV5-1	TRBJ1-2	CASRVVTGMDYGYTF	TGCGCCAGCAGGGTGGTGACAGGAATGGACTATGGCTACACCTTC
.	15	.	TRBV9	TRBJ2-1	CASSTLANSYNEQFF	TGTGCCAGCAGCACTCTAGCCAACTCCTACAATGAGCAGTTCTTC
TRBD1	15	.	TRBV28	TRBJ2-7	CASRTRGWGPYEQYF	TGTGCCAGCAGAACCAGGGGGTGGGGCCCCTACGAGCAGTACTTC
TRBD2	14	.	TRBV11-2	TRBJ2-7	CASSPVAGGREQYF	TGTGCCAGCAGTCCAGTGGCGGGGGGGCGCGAGCAGTACTTC